Listed below are T cell receptor beta chains from one sample, sequenced in a study of T cell changes during pregnancy in multiple sclerosis. Sequencing was performed with immunoSEQ multiplex PCR; in TCRdb, only in-frame clones are kept and a portion is missing. The data hold 88,000 or so clones, with approximately 90% observed a single time. The specimen comprised peripheral blood, sampled before pregnancy. These TCRs come from a female donor with multiple sclerosis, enrolled in a pregnancy study. Both conserved end residues are part of each CDR3. D genes are given only for firm matches. A row's size may be missing; if present it is once, few, many or a size class.

D: TRBD2; size: -; V: TRBV5-4; J: TRBJ2-7; DNA: TGTGCCAGCAGCTTGGCTGGGGCTAGCGGGGAGGTCGAGCAGTACTTC; CDR3: CASSLAGASGEVEQYF
D: -; size: -; V: TRBV19; J: TRBJ2-3; DNA: TGTGCCAGTAGTAAAGGGGGGGCAGGCGACACAGATACGCAGTATTTT; CDR3: CASSKGGAGDTDTQYF
D: -; size: -; V: TRBV13; J: TRBJ2-7; DNA: TGTGCCAGCAGCCACTTGACAGAGTACGAGCAGTACTTC; CDR3: CASSHLTEYEQYF
D: -; size: -; V: TRBV5-6; J: TRBJ2-2; DNA: TGTGCCAGCAGCTTTACCTGGAGGGACCGCGACCCGAACACCGGGGAGCTGTTTTTT; CDR3: CASSFTWRDRDPNTGELFF
D: -; size: -; V: TRBV9; J: TRBJ2-1; DNA: TGTGCCAGCAGCGTAGACTGGAGCTCCTACAATGAGCAGTTCTTC; CDR3: CASSVDWSSYNEQFF
D: TRBD1; size: once; V: TRBV5-6; J: TRBJ1-1; DNA: TGTGCCAGCATCCGAGCCGGGACAGGGCACGCTGAAGCTTTCTTT; CDR3: CASIRAGTGHAEAFF
D: TRBD1; size: -; V: TRBV9; J: TRBJ2-4; DNA: TGTGCCAGCAGCCTTACGGACAGGGATCACATTCAGTACTTC; CDR3: CASSLTDRDHIQYF
D: -; size: -; V: TRBV7-6; J: TRBJ1-1; DNA: TGTGCCAGCAGCCCCATTTTCGGGGTCCATGACACTGAAGCTTTCTTT; CDR3: CASSPIFGVHDTEAFF
D: TRBD1; size: -; V: TRBV7-8; J: TRBJ2-7; DNA: TGTGCCAGCAGCCCCAATGCCCTGACAGGGGGCTTCGCCTACGAGCAGTACTTC; CDR3: CASSPNALTGGFAYEQYF
D: TRBD2; size: -; V: TRBV18; J: TRBJ2-3; DNA: TGTGCCAGCTCACCAATCGGGGGGGCAGAAGATACGCAGTATTTT; CDR3: CASSPIGGAEDTQYF
D: -; size: -; V: TRBV25-1; J: TRBJ1-6; DNA: TGTGCCAGCAGGGGGGTGGGGGGTAGGGGTTATAATTCACCCCTCCACTTT; CDR3: CASRGVGGRGYNSPLHF
D: -; size: -; V: TRBV19; J: TRBJ2-1; DNA: TGTGCCAGTCTGGGCCATGAGCAGTTCTTC; CDR3: CASLGHEQFF
D: -; size: -; V: TRBV7-3; J: TRBJ2-2; DNA: TGTGCCAGCAGCCCCAGGGTGGGGGAGCTGTTTTTT; CDR3: CASSPRVGELFF
D: -; size: few; V: TRBV6-5; J: TRBJ1-1; DNA: TGTGCCAGCAGAGCACTGAACACTGAAGCTTTCTTT; CDR3: CASRALNTEAFF
D: -; size: -; V: TRBV21-1; J: TRBJ2-1; DNA: TGTGCCAGTCCGGCTAGCAGGGAGGGGGTCTACAATGAGCAGTTCTTC; CDR3: CASPASREGVYNEQFF
D: -; size: -; V: TRBV19; J: TRBJ1-5; DNA: TGTGCCAGTAGTATAGAGCTACAGGGTCGGCAGCCCCAGCATTTT; CDR3: CASSIELQGRQPQHF
D: -; size: -; V: TRBV29-1; J: TRBJ2-1; DNA: TGCAGCGGGCAGGAATACAATGAGCAGTTCTTC; CDR3: CSGQEYNEQFF
D: -; size: -; V: TRBV5-6; J: TRBJ1-6; DNA: TGTGCCAGCACGAGGAGCTCCTATAATTCACCCCTCCACTTT; CDR3: CASTRSSYNSPLHF
D: -; size: -; V: TRBV6-5; J: TRBJ2-5; DNA: TGTGCCAGCAGTTACTCGGGACAATCGGCCGAGACCCAGTACTTC; CDR3: CASSYSGQSAETQYF
D: -; size: -; V: TRBV9; J: TRBJ1-3; DNA: TGTGCCAGCAGTGGTTGGGGGACAACGAGGGACACCATATATTTT; CDR3: CASSGWGTTRDTIYF
D: TRBD1; size: -; V: TRBV6-5; J: TRBJ1-5; DNA: TGTGCCAGCAGTTATGGGACAGGGGGCCACCAGCCCCAGCATTTT; CDR3: CASSYGTGGHQPQHF
D: -; size: -; V: TRBV27; J: TRBJ1-4; DNA: TGTGCCAGCAGTTTATTCGGGGGGGATGAAAAACTGTTTTTT; CDR3: CASSLFGGDEKLFF
D: -; size: -; V: TRBV19; J: TRBJ2-7; DNA: TGTGCCAGTAGAAAGACTGCAACCTACGAGCAGTACTTC; CDR3: CASRKTATYEQYF
D: -; size: -; V: TRBV6-5; J: TRBJ2-5; DNA: TGTGCCAGCAGCCTAGGGATCGGGGGTTGGGAGACCCAGTACTTC; CDR3: CASSLGIGGWETQYF
D: -; size: -; V: TRBV12-2; J: TRBJ2-7; DNA: TGTGCAAGTCGCTTTTGGGGGGGCTCCTACGAGCAGTACTTC; CDR3: CASRFWGGSYEQYF
D: -; size: -; V: TRBV25-1; J: TRBJ1-6; DNA: TGTGCCAGCAGTGAGGCTTATAATTCACCCCTCCACTTT; CDR3: CASSEAYNSPLHF
D: -; size: -; V: TRBV19; J: TRBJ1-2; DNA: TGTGCCAGTAGTATTTCCCTTAGTGCGGACTATGGCTACACCTTC; CDR3: CASSISLSADYGYTF
D: TRBD1; size: -; V: TRBV2; J: TRBJ2-7; DNA: TGTGCCAGCAGACTGACAGGGTTGGGGACCTACGAGCAGTACTTC; CDR3: CASRLTGLGTYEQYF
D: TRBD1; size: -; V: TRBV5-1; J: TRBJ1-5; DNA: TGCGCCAGCAGCTTGGGGACAGGGGGTCAGCCCCAGCATTTT; CDR3: CASSLGTGGQPQHF
D: -; size: -; V: TRBV19; J: TRBJ2-2; DNA: TGTGCCAGTAGTATATTCTCGAACACCGGGGAGCTGTTTTTT; CDR3: CASSIFSNTGELFF
D: -; size: few; V: TRBV27; J: TRBJ1-6; DNA: TGTGCCAGCAGTTTAATTGGACAGAGCTCCTATAATTCACCCCTCCACTTT; CDR3: CASSLIGQSSYNSPLHF